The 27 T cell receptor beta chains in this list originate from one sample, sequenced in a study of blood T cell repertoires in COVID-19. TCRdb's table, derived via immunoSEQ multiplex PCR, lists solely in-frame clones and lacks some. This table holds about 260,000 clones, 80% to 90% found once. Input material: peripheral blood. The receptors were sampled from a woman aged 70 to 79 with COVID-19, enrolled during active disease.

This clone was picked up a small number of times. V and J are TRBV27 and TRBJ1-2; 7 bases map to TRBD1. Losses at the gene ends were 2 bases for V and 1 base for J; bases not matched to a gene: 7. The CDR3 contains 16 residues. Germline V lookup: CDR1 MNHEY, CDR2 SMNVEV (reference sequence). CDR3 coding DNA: TGTGCCAGCAGTTTAGGGGGCAGGGGGATTAACTATGGCTACACCTTC. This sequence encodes CASSLGGRGINYGYTF.

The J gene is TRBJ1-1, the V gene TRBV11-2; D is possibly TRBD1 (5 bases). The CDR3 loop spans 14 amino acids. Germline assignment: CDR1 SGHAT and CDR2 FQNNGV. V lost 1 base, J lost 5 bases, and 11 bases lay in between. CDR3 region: CASSLAGGGTEAFF. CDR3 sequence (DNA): TGTGCCAGCAGCTTAGCTGGGGGGGGTACTGAAGCTTTCTTT.

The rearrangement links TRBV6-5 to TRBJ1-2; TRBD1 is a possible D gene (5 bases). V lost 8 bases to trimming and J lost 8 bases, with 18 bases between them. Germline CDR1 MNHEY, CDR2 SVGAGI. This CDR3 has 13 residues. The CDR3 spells CASSSGGLAGYTF. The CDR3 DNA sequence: TGTGCCAGCTCAAGTGGGGGGTTGGCCGGCTACACCTTC.

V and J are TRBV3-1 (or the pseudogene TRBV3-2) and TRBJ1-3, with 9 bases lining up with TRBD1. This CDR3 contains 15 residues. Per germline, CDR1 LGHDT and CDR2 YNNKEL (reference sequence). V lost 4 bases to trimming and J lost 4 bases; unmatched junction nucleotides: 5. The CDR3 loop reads CASSRTGGSGNTIYF. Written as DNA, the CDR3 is TGTGCCAGCAGCCGTACAGGGGGCTCGGGAAACACCATATATTTT.

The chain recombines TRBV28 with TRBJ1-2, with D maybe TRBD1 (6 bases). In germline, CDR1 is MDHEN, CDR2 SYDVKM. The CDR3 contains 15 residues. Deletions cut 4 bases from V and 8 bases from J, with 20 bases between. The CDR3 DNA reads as TGTGCCAGCAGTTATAGACAGGTCACAAACCGGGGCTACACCTTC. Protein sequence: CASSYRQVTNRGYTF.

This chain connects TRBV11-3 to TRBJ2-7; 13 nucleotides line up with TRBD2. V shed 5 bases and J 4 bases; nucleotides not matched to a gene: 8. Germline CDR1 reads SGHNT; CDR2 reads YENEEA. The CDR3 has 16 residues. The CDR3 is CASSRGLAGVRYEQYF. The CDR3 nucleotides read TGTGCCAGCAGCCGAGGACTAGCGGGAGTGAGGTACGAGCAGTACTTC.

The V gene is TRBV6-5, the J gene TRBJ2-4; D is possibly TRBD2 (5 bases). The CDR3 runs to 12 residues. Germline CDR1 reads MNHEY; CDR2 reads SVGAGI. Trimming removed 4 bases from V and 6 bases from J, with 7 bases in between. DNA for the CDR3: TGTGCCAGCAGTTTCGAGGGAAACATTCAGTACTTC. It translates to CASSFEGNIQYF.

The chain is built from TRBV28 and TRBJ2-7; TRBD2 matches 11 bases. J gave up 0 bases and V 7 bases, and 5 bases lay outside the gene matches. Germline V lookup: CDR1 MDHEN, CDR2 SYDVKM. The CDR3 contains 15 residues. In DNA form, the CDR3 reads TGTGCCAGCACCGCACTAGCGGGGGCCTCCTACGAGCAGTACTTC. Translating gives CASTALAGASYEQYF.

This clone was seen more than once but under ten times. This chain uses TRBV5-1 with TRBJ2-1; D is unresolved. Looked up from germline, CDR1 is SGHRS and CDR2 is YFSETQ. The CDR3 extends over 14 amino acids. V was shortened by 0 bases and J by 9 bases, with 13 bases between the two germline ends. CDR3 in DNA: TGCGCCAGCAGCTTGGGTTCACCCCTAGGTGAGCAGTTCTTC. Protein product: CASSLGSPLGEQFF.

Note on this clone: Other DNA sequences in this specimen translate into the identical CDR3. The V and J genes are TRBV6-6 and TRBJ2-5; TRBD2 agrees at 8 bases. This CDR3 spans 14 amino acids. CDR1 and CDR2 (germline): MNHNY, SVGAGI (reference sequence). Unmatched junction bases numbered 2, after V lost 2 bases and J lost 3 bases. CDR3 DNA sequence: TGTGCCAGCAGTTACCGGGGGGGCAAAGAGACCCAGTACTTC. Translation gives CASSYRGGKETQYF.

Here the CDR3 DNA reads TGTGCCAGCAAGAGACCGGGACAGGGTTACGAGCAGTACTTC. It translates to CASKRPGQGYEQYF. V gene TRBV6-5 combines with J gene TRBJ2-7; the match to TRBD1 covers 9 bases. CDR3 size: 14 residues. The trim removed 7 bases at V and 4 bases at J, leaving 8 bases unmatched. From germline, CDR1 is MNHEY and CDR2 SVGAGI.

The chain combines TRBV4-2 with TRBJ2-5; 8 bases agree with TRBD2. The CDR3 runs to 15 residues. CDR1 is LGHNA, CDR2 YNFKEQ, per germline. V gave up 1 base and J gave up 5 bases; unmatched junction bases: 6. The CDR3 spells CASSQVAGGRETQYF. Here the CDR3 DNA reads TGTGCCAGCAGCCAAGTTGCGGGAGGTCGGGAGACCCAGTACTTC.

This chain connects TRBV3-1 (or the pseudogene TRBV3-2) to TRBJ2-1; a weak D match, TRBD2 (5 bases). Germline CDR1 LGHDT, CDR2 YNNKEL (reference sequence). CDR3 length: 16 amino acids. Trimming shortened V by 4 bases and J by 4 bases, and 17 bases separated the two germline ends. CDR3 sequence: CASSRGPAVLYNEQFF. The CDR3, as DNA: TGTGCCAGCAGCCGAGGGCCGGCGGTTCTTTACAATGAGCAGTTCTTC.

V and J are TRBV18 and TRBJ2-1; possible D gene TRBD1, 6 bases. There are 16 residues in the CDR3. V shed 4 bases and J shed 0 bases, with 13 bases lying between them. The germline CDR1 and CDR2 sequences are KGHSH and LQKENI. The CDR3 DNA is TGTGCCAGCTCACAGATCCAGGGGAGCTCCTACAATGAGCAGTTCTTC. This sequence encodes CASSQIQGSSYNEQFF.

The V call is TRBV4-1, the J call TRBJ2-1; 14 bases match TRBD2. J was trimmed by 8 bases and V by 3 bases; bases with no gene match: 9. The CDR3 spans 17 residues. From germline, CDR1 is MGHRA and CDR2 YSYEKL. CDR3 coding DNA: TGCGCCAGCAGCCATGCTCCGGGACTAGCGGGAGCGTATGAGCAGTTCTTC. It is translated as CASSHAPGLAGAYEQFF.

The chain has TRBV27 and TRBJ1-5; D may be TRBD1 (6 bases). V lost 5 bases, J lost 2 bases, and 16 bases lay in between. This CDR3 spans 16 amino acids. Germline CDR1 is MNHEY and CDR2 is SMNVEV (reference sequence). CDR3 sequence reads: CASSPVGTLRNQPQHF. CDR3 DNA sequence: TGTGCCAGCAGTCCCGTAGGGACATTACGCAATCAGCCCCAGCATTTT.

In DNA form, the CDR3 reads TGTGCCAGTAGTACCGGGACAGGGGGAAGTCAGCCCCAGCATTTT. Amino acids: CASSTGTGGSQPQHF. This chain uses TRBV19 with TRBJ1-5, with 11 nucleotides matching TRBD1. The CDR3 spans 15 residues. Losses at the gene ends were 4 bases for V and 6 bases for J; bases not matched to a gene: 5. CDR1 LNHDA and CDR2 SQIVND come from the germline V gene (reference sequence).

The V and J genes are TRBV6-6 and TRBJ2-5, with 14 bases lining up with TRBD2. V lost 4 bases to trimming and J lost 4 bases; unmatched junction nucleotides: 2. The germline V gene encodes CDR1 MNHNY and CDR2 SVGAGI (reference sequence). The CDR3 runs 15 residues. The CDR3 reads CASSLGLAGVETQYF. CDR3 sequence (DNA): TGTGCCAGCAGTTTGGGACTAGCGGGAGTAGAGACCCAGTACTTC.

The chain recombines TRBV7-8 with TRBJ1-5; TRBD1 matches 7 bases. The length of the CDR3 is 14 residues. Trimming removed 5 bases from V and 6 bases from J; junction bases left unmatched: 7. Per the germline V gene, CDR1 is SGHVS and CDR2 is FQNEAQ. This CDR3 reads CASSADRVRQPQHF. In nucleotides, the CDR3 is TGTGCCAGCAGCGCCGACAGGGTCCGTCAGCCCCAGCATTTT. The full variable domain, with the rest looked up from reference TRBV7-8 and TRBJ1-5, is GAGVSQSPRYKVAKRGQDVALRCDPISGHVSLFWYQQALGQGPEFLTYFQNEAQLDKSGLPSDRFFAERPEGSVSTLKIQRTQQEDSAVYLCASSADRVRQPQHFGDGTRLSIL.

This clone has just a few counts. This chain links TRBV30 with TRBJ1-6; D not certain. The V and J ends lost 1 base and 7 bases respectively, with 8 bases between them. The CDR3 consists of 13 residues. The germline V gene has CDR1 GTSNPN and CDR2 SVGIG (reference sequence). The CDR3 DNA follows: TGTGCCTGGAGTGCTCTAGAGAATTCACCCCTCCACTTT. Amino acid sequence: CAWSALENSPLHF. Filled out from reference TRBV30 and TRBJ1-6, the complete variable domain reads SQTIHQWPATLVQPVGSPLSLECTVEGTSNPNLYWYRQAAGRGLQLLFYSVGIGQISSEVPQNLSASRPQDRQFILSSKKLLLSDSGFYLCAWSALENSPLHFGNGTRLTVT.

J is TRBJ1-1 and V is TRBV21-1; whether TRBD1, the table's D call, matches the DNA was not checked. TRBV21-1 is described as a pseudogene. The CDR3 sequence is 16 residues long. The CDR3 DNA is TGTGCCAGCAGCAAAGGGACTGACAGGGGGAACACTGAAGCTTTCTTT. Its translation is CASSKGTDRGNTEAFF.

CDR3 coding DNA: TGTGCCTGGGGACTAGCGGGGACCCAAGAGACCCAGTACTTC. It specifies CAWGLAGTQETQYF. This chain links TRBV30 with TRBJ2-5; 12 positions agree with TRBD2. The germline CDR1 and CDR2 sequences are GTSNPN and SVGIG (reference sequence). V trimming: 5 bases; J trimming: 1 base; junction bases outside the gene matches: 2. The CDR3 length is 14 residues.

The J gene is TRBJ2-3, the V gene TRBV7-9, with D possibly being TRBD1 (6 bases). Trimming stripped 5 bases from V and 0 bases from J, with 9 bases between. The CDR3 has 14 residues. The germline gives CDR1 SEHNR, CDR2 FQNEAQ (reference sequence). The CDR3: CASSLDRSTDTQYF. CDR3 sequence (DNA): TGTGCCAGCAGCCTGGACAGAAGCACAGATACGCAGTATTTT.

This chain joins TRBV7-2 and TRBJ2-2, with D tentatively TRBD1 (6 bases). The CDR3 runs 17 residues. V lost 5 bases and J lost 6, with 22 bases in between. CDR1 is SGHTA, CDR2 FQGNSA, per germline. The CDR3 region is CASSREPGQGSPGELFF. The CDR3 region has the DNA TGTGCCAGCAGCCGTGAACCGGGACAAGGGAGCCCCGGGGAGCTGTTTTTT.

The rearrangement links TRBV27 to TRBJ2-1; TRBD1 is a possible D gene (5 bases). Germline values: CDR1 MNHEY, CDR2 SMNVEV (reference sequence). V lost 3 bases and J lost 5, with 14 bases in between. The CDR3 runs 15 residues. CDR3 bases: TGTGCCAGCAGTTTCTACAGGTCCCTTCACAATGAGCAGTTCTTC. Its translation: CASSFYRSLHNEQFF.

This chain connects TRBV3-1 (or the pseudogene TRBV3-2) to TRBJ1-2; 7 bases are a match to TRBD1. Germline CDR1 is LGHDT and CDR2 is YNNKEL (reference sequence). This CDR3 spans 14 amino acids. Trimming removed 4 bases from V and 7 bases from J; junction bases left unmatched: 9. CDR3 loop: CASSLRTGGFGYTF. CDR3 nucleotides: TGTGCCAGCAGCCTAAGGACAGGAGGTTTTGGCTACACCTTC.

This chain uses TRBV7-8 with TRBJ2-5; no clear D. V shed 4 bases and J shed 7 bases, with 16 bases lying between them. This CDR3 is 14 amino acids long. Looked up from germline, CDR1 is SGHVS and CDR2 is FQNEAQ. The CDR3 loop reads CASSSPVLERTQYF. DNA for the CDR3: TGTGCCAGCAGCTCCCCGGTGCTAGAAAGGACCCAGTACTTC.